This entry features one T cell receptor beta chain sequence. What it binds is unknown. This specimen belongs to a study of beta chain features in type 1 diabetes. Every isolated RNA sample was fully reverse transcribed, so sequencing captured expressed TCRB transcripts. TCRdb's table, derived via immunoSEQ multiplex PCR, lists solely in-frame clones and lacks some. The sample shows 430,000 or so clones, over 9.5% of them seen only once. V was trimmed by 1 base and J by 4 bases, leaving 8 bases between them. The CDR3 runs 15 residues. The V gene's germline CDR1 is SGHTA and CDR2 FQGTGA. Regarding the study as a whole: Junctions at VDJ sites from type 1 diabetes patients had fewer insertions and more deletions. High-TCR-expressing cells could be over-represented by cDNA sequencing. With patients and controls alike, PCR might favor shorter templates to an equal degree.

This clonotype was sampled from a young woman in good health. The rearrangement links TRBV7-3 to TRBJ2-6; D is undetermined. Source material: naive CD4+ T cells from blood. This chain's CDR3 is CASSLNGAGANVLTF. Written as DNA, the CDR3 is TGTGCCAGCAGCTTAAATGGAGCGGGGGCCAACGTCCTGACTTTC.